The clone carrying this TCR beta chain was found many times. The sample comes from a study of response to subunit inactivated influenza vaccine. The CDR3 extends over 11 amino acids. Trimming stripped 5 bases from V and 3 bases from J, with 5 bases between. Germline values: CDR1 SNHLY, CDR2 FYNNEI. Each CDR3 protein is one row after TCRdb ran MiXCR on the RT-PCR reads. The profile shows about 620,000 distinct CDR3 sequences, roughly 12% of them singletons. The sample was also reused in another study, on T cells expressing NK-cell markers. That work adds: TCR beta libraries carry UMIs added by 5'RACE template switching. Also leading the CD3+CD56-NKG2C+ fraction in a handful of donors were these clonotypes.

This rearrangement joins TRBV2 to TRBJ2-7; D not certain. The material was PBMCs from blood, obtained on the day of vaccination. This receptor was taken from a man aged 50-59 years who received an inactivated influenza vaccine. The CDR3 nucleotides read TGTGCCAGCAGTTACATCTACGAGCAGTACTTC. It translates to CASSYIYEQYF.